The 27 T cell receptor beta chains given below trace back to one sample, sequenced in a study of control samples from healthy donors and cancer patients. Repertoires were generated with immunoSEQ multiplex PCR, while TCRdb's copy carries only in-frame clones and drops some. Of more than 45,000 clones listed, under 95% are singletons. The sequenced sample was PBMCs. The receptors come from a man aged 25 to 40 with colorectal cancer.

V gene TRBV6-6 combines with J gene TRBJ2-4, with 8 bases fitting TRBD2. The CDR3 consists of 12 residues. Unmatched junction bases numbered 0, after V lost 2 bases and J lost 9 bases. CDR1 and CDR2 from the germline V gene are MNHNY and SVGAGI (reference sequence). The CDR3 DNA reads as TGTGCCAGCAGTTACGCGGGGGGCATTCAGTACTTC. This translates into CASSYAGGIQYF.

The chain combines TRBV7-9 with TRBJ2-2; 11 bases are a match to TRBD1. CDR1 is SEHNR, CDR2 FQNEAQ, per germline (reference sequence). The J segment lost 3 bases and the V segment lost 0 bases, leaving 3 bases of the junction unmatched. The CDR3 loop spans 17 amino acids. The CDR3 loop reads CASSLARGQGDTGELFF. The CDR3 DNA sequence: TGTGCCAGCAGCTTAGCTAGGGGACAGGGGGACACCGGGGAGCTGTTTTTT.

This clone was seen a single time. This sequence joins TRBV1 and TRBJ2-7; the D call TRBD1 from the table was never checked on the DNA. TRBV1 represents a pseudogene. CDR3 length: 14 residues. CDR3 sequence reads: CTSKLRQGKYEQYV. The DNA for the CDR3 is TGCACCAGCAAGTTACGACAGGGGAAGTACGAGCAGTACGTC.

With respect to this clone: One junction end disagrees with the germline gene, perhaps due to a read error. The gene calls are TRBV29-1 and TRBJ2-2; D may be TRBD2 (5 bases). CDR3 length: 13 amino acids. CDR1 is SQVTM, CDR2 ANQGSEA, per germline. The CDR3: CSAAISGTEELFF. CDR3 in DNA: TGCAGCGCTGCGATCAGCGGCACCGAGGAGCTGTTTTTT.

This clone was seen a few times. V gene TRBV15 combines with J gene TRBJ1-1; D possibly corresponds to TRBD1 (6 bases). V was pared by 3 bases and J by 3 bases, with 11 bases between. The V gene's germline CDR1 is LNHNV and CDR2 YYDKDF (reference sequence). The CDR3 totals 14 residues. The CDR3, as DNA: TGTGCCACCAGCAGGGACAGTCTGGACACTGAAGCTTTCTTT. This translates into CATSRDSLDTEAFF.

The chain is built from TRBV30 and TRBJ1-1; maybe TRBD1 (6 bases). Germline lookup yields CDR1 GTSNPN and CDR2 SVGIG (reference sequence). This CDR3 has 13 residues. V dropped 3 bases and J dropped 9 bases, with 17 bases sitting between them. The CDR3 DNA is TGTGCCTGGAGGACGGAGAGACAGGTCAAAGCTTTCTTT. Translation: CAWRTERQVKAFF. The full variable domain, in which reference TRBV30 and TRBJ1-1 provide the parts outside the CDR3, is SQTIHQWPATLVQPVGSPLSLECTVEGTSNPNLYWYRQAAGRGLQLLFYSVGIGQISSEVPQNLSASRPQDRQFILSSKKLLLSDSGFYLCAWRTERQVKAFFGQGTRLTVV.

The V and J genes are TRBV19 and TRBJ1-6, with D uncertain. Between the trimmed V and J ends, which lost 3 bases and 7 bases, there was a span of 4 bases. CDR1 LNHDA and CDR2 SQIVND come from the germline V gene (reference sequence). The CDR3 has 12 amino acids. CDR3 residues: CASSIQNSPLHF. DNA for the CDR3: TGTGCCAGTAGTATCCAGAATTCACCCCTCCACTTT.

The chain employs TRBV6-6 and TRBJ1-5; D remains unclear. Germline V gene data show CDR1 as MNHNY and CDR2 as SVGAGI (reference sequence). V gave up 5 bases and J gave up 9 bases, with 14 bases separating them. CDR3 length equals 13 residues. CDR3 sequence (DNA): TGTGCCAGCAGTCAACCATCCGATGTGCCCCAGCATTTT. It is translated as CASSQPSDVPQHF.

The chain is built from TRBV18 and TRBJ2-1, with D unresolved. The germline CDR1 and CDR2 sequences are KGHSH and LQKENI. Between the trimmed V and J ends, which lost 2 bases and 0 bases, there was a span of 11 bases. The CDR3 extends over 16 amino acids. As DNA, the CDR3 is TGTGCCAGCTCACCAGAAGCTCTGAGCTCCTACAATGAGCAGTTCTTC. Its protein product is CASSPEALSSYNEQFF.

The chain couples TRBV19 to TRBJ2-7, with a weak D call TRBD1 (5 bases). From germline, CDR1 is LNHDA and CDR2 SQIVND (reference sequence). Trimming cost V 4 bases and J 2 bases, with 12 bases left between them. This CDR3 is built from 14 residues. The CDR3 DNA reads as TGTGCCAGTAGTACAACAGGAAGCGCCTACGAGCAGTACTTC. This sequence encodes CASSTTGSAYEQYF.

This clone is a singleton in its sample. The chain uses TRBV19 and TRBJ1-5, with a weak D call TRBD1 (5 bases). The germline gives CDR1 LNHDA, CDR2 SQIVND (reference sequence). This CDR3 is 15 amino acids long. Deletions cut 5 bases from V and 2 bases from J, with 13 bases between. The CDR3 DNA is TGTGCCAGTAGTGAGACTGGGGGTGGCAATCAGCCCCAGCATTTT. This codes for CASSETGGGNQPQHF.

The chain's CDR3 is CASSSPDEGANEQYV. The CDR3, as DNA: TGTGCCAGCAGTTCCCCTGACGAGGGGGCAAACGAGCAGTACGTC. The chain links TRBV28 to TRBJ2-7, with 7 bases fitting TRBD1. The ends lost 4 bases at V and 5 bases at J; junction bases unmatched: 11. CDR1 is MDHEN and CDR2 is SYDVKM in the germline V gene. This CDR3 spans 15 amino acids.

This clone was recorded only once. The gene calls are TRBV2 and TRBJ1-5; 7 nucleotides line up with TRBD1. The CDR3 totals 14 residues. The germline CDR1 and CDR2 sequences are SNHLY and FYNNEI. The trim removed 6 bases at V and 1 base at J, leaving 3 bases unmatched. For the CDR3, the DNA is TGTGCCAGCAGAAAGACAGGGAGCAATCAGCCCCAGCATTTT. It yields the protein CASRKTGSNQPQHF.

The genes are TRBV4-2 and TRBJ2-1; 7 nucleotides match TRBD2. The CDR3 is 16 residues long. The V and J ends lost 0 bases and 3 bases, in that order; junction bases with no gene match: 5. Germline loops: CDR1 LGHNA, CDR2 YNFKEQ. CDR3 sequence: CASSQDLGGGYNEQFF. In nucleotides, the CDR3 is TGTGCCAGCAGCCAAGACCTGGGGGGGGGCTACAATGAGCAGTTCTTC.

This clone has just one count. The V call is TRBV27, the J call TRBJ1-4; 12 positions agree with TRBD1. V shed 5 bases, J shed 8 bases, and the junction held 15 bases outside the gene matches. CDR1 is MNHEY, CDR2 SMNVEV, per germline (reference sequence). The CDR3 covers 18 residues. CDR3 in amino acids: CASSAAGTGGWKYEKLFF. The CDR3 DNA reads TGTGCCAGCAGTGCCGCCGGGACAGGGGGCTGGAAGTACGAAAAACTGTTTTTT. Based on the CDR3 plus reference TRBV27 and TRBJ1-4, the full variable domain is EAQVTQNPRYLITVTGKKLTVTCSQNMNHEYMSWYRQDPGLGLRQIYYSMNVEVTDKGDVPEGYKVSRKEKRNFPLILESPSPNQTSLYFCASSAAGTGGWKYEKLFFGSGTQLSVL.

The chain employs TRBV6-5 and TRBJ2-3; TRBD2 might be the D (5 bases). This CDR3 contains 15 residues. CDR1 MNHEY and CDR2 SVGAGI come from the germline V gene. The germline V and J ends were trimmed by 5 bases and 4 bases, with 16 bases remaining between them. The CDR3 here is CASSPGELVADTQYF. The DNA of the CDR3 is TGTGCCAGCAGTCCCGGTGAACTAGTGGCAGATACGCAGTATTTT.

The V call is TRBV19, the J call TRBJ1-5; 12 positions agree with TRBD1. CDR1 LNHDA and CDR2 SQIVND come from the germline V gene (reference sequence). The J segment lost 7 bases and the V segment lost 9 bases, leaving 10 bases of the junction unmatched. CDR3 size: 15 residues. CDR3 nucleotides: TGTGCCAGCTACGGGACAGGGGGCAATCGCCAGCCCCAGCATTTT. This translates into CASYGTGGNRQPQHF.

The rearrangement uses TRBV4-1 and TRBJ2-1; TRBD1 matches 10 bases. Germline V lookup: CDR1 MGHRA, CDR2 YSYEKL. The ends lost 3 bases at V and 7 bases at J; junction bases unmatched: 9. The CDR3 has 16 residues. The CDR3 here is CASSQWTGGSKNEQFF. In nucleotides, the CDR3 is TGCGCCAGCAGCCAGTGGACAGGGGGGTCTAAGAATGAGCAGTTCTTC.

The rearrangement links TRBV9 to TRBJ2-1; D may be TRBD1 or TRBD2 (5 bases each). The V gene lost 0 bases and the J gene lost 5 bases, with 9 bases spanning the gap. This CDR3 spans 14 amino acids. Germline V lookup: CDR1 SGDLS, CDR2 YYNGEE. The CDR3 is CASSVGWGNNEQFF. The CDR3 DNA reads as TGTGCCAGCAGCGTAGGCTGGGGGAACAATGAGCAGTTCTTC.

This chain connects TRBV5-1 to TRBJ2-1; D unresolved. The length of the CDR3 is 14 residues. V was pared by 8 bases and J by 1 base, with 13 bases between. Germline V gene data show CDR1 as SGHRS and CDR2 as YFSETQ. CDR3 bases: TGCGCCAGTTCATGGGTTAGTTCCTACAATGAGCAGTTCTTC. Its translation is CASSWVSSYNEQFF.

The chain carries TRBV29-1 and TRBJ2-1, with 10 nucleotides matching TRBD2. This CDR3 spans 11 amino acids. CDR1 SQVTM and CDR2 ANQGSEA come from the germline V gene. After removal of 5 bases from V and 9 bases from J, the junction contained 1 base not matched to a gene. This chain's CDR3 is CSVTSGAEQFF. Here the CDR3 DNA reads TGCAGCGTTACTAGCGGGGCTGAGCAGTTCTTC.

The CDR3 protein is CASSRTSTNEKLFF. CDR3 in DNA: TGTGCCAGCTCACGTACTTCAACTAATGAAAAACTGTTTTTT. The rearrangement uses TRBV18 and TRBJ1-4; unclear D gene. V dropped 4 bases and J dropped 0 bases, with 6 bases sitting between them. The CDR3 has 14 residues. In germline, CDR1 is KGHSH, CDR2 LQKENI. The full variable domain, its missing parts supplied by reference TRBV18 and TRBJ1-4, is NAGVMQNPRHLVRRRGQEARLRCSPMKGHSHVYWYRQLPEEGLKFMVYLQKENIIDESGMPKERFSAEFPKEGPSILRIQQVVRGDSAAYFCASSRTSTNEKLFFGSGTQLSVL.

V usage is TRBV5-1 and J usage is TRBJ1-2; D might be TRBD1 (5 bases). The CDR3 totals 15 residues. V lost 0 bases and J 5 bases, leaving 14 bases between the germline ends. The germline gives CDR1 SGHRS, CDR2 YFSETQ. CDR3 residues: CASSLAGQGAYGYTF. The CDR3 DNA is TGCGCCAGCAGCTTGGCCGGGCAGGGAGCTTATGGCTACACCTTC.

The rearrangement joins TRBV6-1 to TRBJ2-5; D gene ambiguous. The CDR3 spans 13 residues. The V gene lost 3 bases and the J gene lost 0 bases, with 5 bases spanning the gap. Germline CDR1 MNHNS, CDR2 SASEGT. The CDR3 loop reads CASSELYQETQYF. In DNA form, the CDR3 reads TGTGCCAGCAGTGAGCTGTACCAAGAGACCCAGTACTTC.

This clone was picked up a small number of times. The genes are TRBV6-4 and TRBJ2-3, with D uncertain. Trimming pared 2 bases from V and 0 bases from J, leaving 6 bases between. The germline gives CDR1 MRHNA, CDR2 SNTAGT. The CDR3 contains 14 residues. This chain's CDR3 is CASSDRGSTDTQYF. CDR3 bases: TGTGCCAGCAGTGACAGAGGAAGCACAGATACGCAGTATTTT.

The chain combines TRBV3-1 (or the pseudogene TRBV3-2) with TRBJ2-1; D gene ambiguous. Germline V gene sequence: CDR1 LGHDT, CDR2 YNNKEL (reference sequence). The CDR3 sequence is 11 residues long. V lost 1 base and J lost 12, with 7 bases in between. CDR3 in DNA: TGTGCCAGCAGCCAAGCGAGCCGGCAGTTCTTC. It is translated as CASSQASRQFF.

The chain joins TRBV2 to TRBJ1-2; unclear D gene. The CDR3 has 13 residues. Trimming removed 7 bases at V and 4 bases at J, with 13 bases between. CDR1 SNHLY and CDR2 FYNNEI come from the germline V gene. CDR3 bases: TGTGCCAGCACCACCGACACCCCCTATGGCTACACCTTC. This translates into CASTTDTPYGYTF.